Shown below are 22 T cell receptor beta chains from a single sample sequenced in a study of OX40 agonist ivuxolimab in advanced cancers. Libraries were prepared by immunoSEQ multiplex PCR; TCRdb keeps only in-frame clonotypes and omits some of them. Of around 41,000 clones detected, roughly 88% appear once; the ten largest clones hold approximately 15%. Sequencing was performed on CD4+ or CD8+ T cells sorted from blood, taken in a trial of the OX40 agonist ivuxolimab. These receptors originate from an adult with an advanced solid tumor such as melanoma, head and neck, liver or kidney cancer.

V and J are TRBV6-5 and TRBJ1-4, with D unresolved. The germline CDR1 and CDR2 sequences are MNHEY and SVGAGI. The ends were cut back, 5 bases at V and 6 bases at J, with 10 bases in the middle. This CDR3 is built from 13 residues. The CDR3, as DNA: TGTGCCAGCAGTGCCCAATTCGATGAAAAACTGTTTTTT. It specifies CASSAQFDEKLFF.

This clone was seen a handful of times. The chain has TRBV7-3 and TRBJ1-2; D is possibly TRBD1 (5 bases). Trimming took 3 bases from V and 2 from J, leaving 10 bases between them. The CDR3 sequence is 14 residues long. In germline, CDR1 is SGHTA, CDR2 FQGTGA. CDR3 in amino acids: CASSFQTENYGYTF. CDR3 DNA: TGTGCCAGCAGCTTCCAGACAGAGAACTATGGCTACACCTTC.

About this clone: Other DNA sequences in this specimen translate into the identical CDR3. The chain carries TRBV4-1 and TRBJ2-3, with D unclear. CDR3 size: 12 residues. The V end was cut by 3 bases, the J end by 0 bases, with 1 base between. In germline, CDR1 is MGHRA, CDR2 YSYEKL. The CDR3 spells CASSHSTDTQYF. CDR3 sequence (DNA): TGCGCCAGCAGCCACAGCACAGATACGCAGTATTTT.

This chain connects TRBV6-5 to TRBJ2-7, with D perhaps matching TRBD2 (5 bases). V was cut by 6 bases and J by 3 bases, with 12 bases left in between. The CDR3 is 13 amino acids. Germline CDR1 reads MNHEY; CDR2 reads SVGAGI. CDR3 protein: CASRRLINYEQYF. The CDR3 region has the DNA TGTGCCAGCAGGCGACTAATTAACTACGAGCAGTACTTC.

This clone has just a few counts. The rearrangement joins TRBV30 to TRBJ1-2; 9 bases match TRBD1. The V segment lost 1 base and the J segment 8 bases; nucleotides outside the gene matches: 14. Germline V gene lookup returns CDR1 GTSNPN and CDR2 SVGIG (reference sequence). The CDR3 consists of 16 residues. The CDR3 here is CAWSATRRTGALGYTF. The CDR3 DNA sequence: TGTGCCTGGAGTGCTACAAGACGGACAGGGGCACTCGGCTACACCTTC.

This sequence joins TRBV7-3 and TRBJ2-1; 13 nucleotides line up with TRBD2. V gave up 4 bases and J gave up 8 bases; unmatched junction bases: 5. This CDR3 spans 15 amino acids. Germline-derived CDR1 and CDR2 are SGHTA and FQGTGA. The CDR3 region is CASSSGLAGPHEQFF. CDR3 nucleotides: TGTGCCAGCAGCTCGGGACTAGCGGGACCCCATGAGCAGTTCTTC.

The V call is TRBV7-9, the J call TRBJ2-3; a weak D match, TRBD1 (5 bases). Germline CDR1 SEHNR, CDR2 FQNEAQ (reference sequence). V was trimmed by 5 bases and J by 5 bases, leaving 5 bases between them. The CDR3 totals 11 residues. Written as DNA, the CDR3 is TGTGCCAGCAGCCAGGGAGATACGCAGTATTTT. Residues: CASSQGDTQYF.

In nucleotides, the CDR3 is TGTGCCAGCAGCTTGGTGGGGTACGAGCAGTACTTC. As protein: CASSLVGYEQYF. The chain recombines TRBV5-6 with TRBJ2-7; no clear D. Germline V gene lookup returns CDR1 SGHDT and CDR2 YYEEEE. This CDR3 is built from 12 residues. V shed 0 bases and J shed 4 bases, with 5 bases lying between them.

The chain links TRBV11-2 to TRBJ1-2; D is undetermined. Trimming cost V 8 bases and J 3 bases, with 13 bases left between them. Germline CDR1 is SGHAT and CDR2 is FQNNGV. The CDR3 totals 13 residues. The CDR3 nucleotides read TGTGCCAGCTCTCCGCGGGGTTACTATGGCTACACCTTC. Encoded protein: CASSPRGYYGYTF.

V usage is TRBV19 and J usage is TRBJ1-1, with D tentatively TRBD1 (6 bases). Trimming pared 5 bases from V and 3 bases from J, leaving 19 bases between. CDR1 is LNHDA, CDR2 SQIVND, per germline (reference sequence). This CDR3 has 16 amino acids. The CDR3 sequence is CASSLLIQGVYTEAFF. The CDR3 coding sequence is TGTGCCAGTAGTTTACTTATACAGGGCGTGTACACTGAAGCTTTCTTT.

The CDR3 coding sequence is TGTGCCAGCAGCTTACGGGGGCTTTCGCAAGAGACCCAGTACTTC. It codes for CASSLRGLSQETQYF. This chain joins TRBV7-8 and TRBJ2-5; D may correspond to TRBD1 or TRBD2 (6 bases each). The CDR3 spans 15 residues. The V gene lost 2 bases and the J gene lost 2 bases, with 12 bases spanning the gap. Germline lookup yields CDR1 SGHVS and CDR2 FQNEAQ.

This sequence joins TRBV25-1 and TRBJ2-1, with 7 bases lining up with TRBD2. Germline V gene sequence: CDR1 MGHDK, CDR2 SYGVNS. V trimming: 3 bases; J trimming: 5 bases; junction bases outside the gene matches: 10. The CDR3 spans 16 residues. CDR3 coding DNA: TGTGCCAGCAGTGACTGGAGGAACGGGGGGAACAATGAGCAGTTCTTC. It encodes CASSDWRNGGNNEQFF.

The chain employs TRBV4-1 and TRBJ2-7; 10 nucleotides align to TRBD2. V dropped 1 base and J dropped 6; count of bases not matched to a gene: 9. The germline CDR1 and CDR2 sequences are MGHRA and YSYEKL. The CDR3 has 16 residues. The CDR3 spells CASSQGLGAGGSEQYF. CDR3 in DNA: TGCGCCAGCAGCCAAGGGTTAGGAGCGGGAGGGAGCGAGCAGTACTTC.

This chain uses TRBV6-1 with TRBJ2-2; D possibly corresponds to TRBD1 (5 bases). Germline V lookup: CDR1 MNHNS, CDR2 SASEGT. The CDR3 is 14 amino acids. The V and J ends lost 7 bases and 3 bases respectively, with 12 bases between them. The CDR3, as DNA: TGTGCCAGCACCCAGGGCCCCTACACCGGGGAGCTGTTTTTT. This codes for CASTQGPYTGELFF.

The chain combines TRBV28 with TRBJ1-5; no firm D call. V was pared by 4 bases and J by 6 bases, with 16 bases between. From germline, CDR1 is MDHEN and CDR2 SYDVKM. This CDR3 has 15 amino acids. CDR3 loop: CASSYVGEWSQPQHF. CDR3 DNA: TGTGCCAGCAGTTACGTCGGGGAGTGGAGTCAGCCCCAGCATTTT.

In the case of this clone: A junction boundary mismatches the germline segment, possibly from a read error. The chain carries TRBV9 and TRBJ2-2; 9 nucleotides line up with TRBD2. This CDR3 is built from 15 residues. CDR1 is SGDLS, CDR2 YYNGEE, per germline. The CDR3 spells CASSVAGVGTGELFF. The CDR3 nucleotides read TGTGCCAGCAGTGTAGCGGGAGTTGGTACCGGGGAGCTGTTTTTT.

The J gene is TRBJ2-7, the V gene TRBV28; TRBD1 is a possible D gene (6 bases). V was cut by 3 bases and J by 0 bases, with 15 bases left in between. CDR3 length: 16 residues. Germline values: CDR1 MDHEN, CDR2 SYDVKM. DNA for the CDR3: TGTGCCAGCAGTTTGGGGGCCAGGGGCATCTCCTACGAGCAGTACTTC. It encodes CASSLGARGISYEQYF. The complete variable domain, with remaining parts taken from reference TRBV28 and TRBJ2-7, reads DVKVTQSSRYLVKRTGEKVFLECVQDMDHENMFWYRQDPGLGLRLIYFSYDVKMKEKGDIPEGYSVSREKKERFSLILESASTNQTSMYLCASSLGARGISYEQYFGPGTRLTVT.

DNA for the CDR3: TGTGCCAGCAGTGAAGCCTCAGGACGCAATCAGCCCCAGCATTTT. This encodes CASSEASGRNQPQHF. J is TRBJ1-5 and V is TRBV2; D gene unclear. Germline V lookup: CDR1 SNHLY, CDR2 FYNNEI. The CDR3 has 15 amino acids. V lost 0 bases and J 2 bases, leaving 8 bases between the germline ends.

The V and J genes are TRBV5-1 and TRBJ2-1; TRBD2 matches 11 bases. J was trimmed by 5 bases and V by 4 bases; bases with no gene match: 5. The CDR3 is 15 amino acids. Germline values: CDR1 SGHRS, CDR2 YFSETQ. The chain's CDR3 is CASSKGLADNNEQFF. CDR3 bases: TGCGCCAGCAGCAAGGGACTAGCGGACAACAATGAGCAGTTCTTC.

The chain links TRBV4-1 to TRBJ1-4; 8 bases fit TRBD1. The V gene's germline CDR1 is MGHRA and CDR2 YSYEKL. The CDR3 has 15 amino acids. The V and J ends lost 6 bases and 7 bases, in that order; junction bases with no gene match: 10. The CDR3 region has the DNA TGCGCCAGCAGTCCAAGGACAGGGAAAATTGAAAAACTGTTTTTT. As protein: CASSPRTGKIEKLFF.

This clone appeared a single time. The chain has TRBV2 and TRBJ1-2; D call uncertain. With 1 base removed from V and 4 bases from J, the gap between germline ends came to 13 bases. Germline CDR1 is SNHLY and CDR2 is FYNNEI. CDR3 length: 15 residues. The CDR3 protein is CASSEDASIGYGYTF. The CDR3 coding sequence is TGTGCCAGCAGTGAAGATGCCAGCATAGGCTATGGCTACACCTTC. The complete variable domain, with remaining parts taken from reference TRBV2 and TRBJ1-2, reads EPEVTQTPSHQVTQMGQEVILRCVPISNHLYFYWYRQILGQKVEFLVSFYNNEISEKSEIFDDQFSVERPDGSNFTLKIRSTKLEDSAMYFCASSEDASIGYGYTFGSGTRLTVV.

V usage is TRBV2 and J usage is TRBJ2-2; 7 bases match TRBD2. This CDR3 is 13 amino acids long. Germline values: CDR1 SNHLY, CDR2 FYNNEI. V was clipped by 6 bases and J by 6 bases; unmatched bases: 4. CDR3 nucleotides: TGTGCCAGCAGGGGAGGGTCCCCCGGGGAGCTGTTTTTT. It translates to CASRGGSPGELFF.